One and the same sample provided the 30 T cell receptor beta chains below, sequenced in a study of blood T cells in healthy people across ages. Alongside a J-beta primer mix, a sample-barcoded 5' primer served in a second PCR lasting roughly 7 to 12 cycles. From the 5' RACE reads, TCRdb called clonotypes with MiXCR, one entry per CDR3 protein. The sample has about 400,000 distinct CDR3 sequences, 52% seen once. Sequenced input: blood. The receptors come from a man in his fifties or sixties in good health.

The chain recombines TRBV12-3 or TRBV12-4 with TRBJ2-3; 8 nucleotides agree with TRBD2. CDR3 size: 17 residues. With V trimmed by 6 bases and J by 4 bases, 15 bases remained unmatched. The CDR3 reads CASSPSGASGRADTQYF. CDR3 in DNA: TGTGCCAGCAGCCCAAGCGGGGCTAGCGGGCGGGCAGATACGCAGTATTTT.

This clonotype was detected only a few times. The genes are TRBV6-6 and TRBJ2-7, with 7 nucleotides matching TRBD1. The germline CDR1 and CDR2 sequences are MNHNY and SVGAGI (reference sequence). J lost 4 bases, V lost 0 bases, and 6 bases had no gene match. The CDR3 is 15 amino acids. In DNA, the CDR3 is TGTGCCAGCAGTTACTCGTTAGAGGGGGCGTACGAGCAGTACTTC. Its translation is CASSYSLEGAYEQYF.

V usage is TRBV7-2 and J usage is TRBJ2-7, with 15 bases identical to TRBD2. J was trimmed by 3 bases and V by 5 bases; bases with no gene match: 14. The CDR3 is 19 amino acids. Germline CDR1 SGHTA, CDR2 FQGNSA. Here the CDR3 DNA reads TGTGCCAGCAGCGCCCCGGGACTAGCGGGAGGCCCCTCCCGCTACGAGCAGTACTTC. Protein product: CASSAPGLAGGPSRYEQYF.

As DNA, the CDR3 is TGTGCCAGCAGTTCCCGGGGACTAAGCTCCTACGAGCAGTACTTC. Its translation is CASSSRGLSSYEQYF. The rearrangement links TRBV28 to TRBJ2-7; 7 positions agree with TRBD2. This CDR3 is 15 amino acids long. Per the germline V gene, CDR1 is MDHEN and CDR2 is SYDVKM. The V gene end was trimmed by 4 bases and the J gene end by 0 bases; junction bases not matched to a gene: 6.

The V call is TRBV20-1, the J call TRBJ2-4, with D hard to call. CDR3 size: 14 residues. The V end lost 4 bases, the J end lost 0 bases, and 10 bases lay between the germline ends. Germline V gene data show CDR1 as DFQATT and CDR2 as SNEGSKA (reference sequence). The CDR3 DNA reads TGCAGTGCTATTGCAGCTCTAGCCAAAAACATTCAGTACTTC. Its translation is CSAIAALAKNIQYF.

The CDR3 DNA sequence: TGTGCCAGCAGCCAAGACCGGACGCAGGGGGAGACCCAGTACTTC. This gives the protein CASSQDRTQGETQYF. V gene TRBV14 combines with J gene TRBJ2-5; D may be TRBD1 (6 bases). The V gene lost 0 bases and the J gene lost 5 bases, with 13 bases spanning the gap. The CDR3 length is 15 residues. The germline CDR1 and CDR2 sequences are SGHDN and FVKESK. Full variable domain (missing parts from reference TRBV14 and TRBJ2-5): EAGVTQFPSHSVIEKGQTVTLRCDPISGHDNLYWYRRVMGKEIKFLLHFVKESKQDESGMPNNRFLAERTGGTYSTLKVQPAELEDSGVYFCASSQDRTQGETQYFGPGTRLLVL.

This rearrangement joins TRBV9 to TRBJ2-3, with 7 bases fitting TRBD1. The CDR3 spans 15 residues. Germline CDR1 SGDLS, CDR2 YYNGEE. The V and J ends lost 0 bases and 5 bases, in that order; junction bases with no gene match: 6. CDR3 loop: CASSVGQGVLDTQYF. The CDR3 bases are TGTGCCAGCAGCGTAGGGCAGGGGGTTTTAGATACGCAGTATTTT.

V gene TRBV5-1 combines with J gene TRBJ1-4; TRBD1 might be the D (6 bases). The CDR3 loop spans 14 amino acids. V shed 4 bases and J shed 4 bases, with 11 bases lying between them. The V gene's germline CDR1 is SGHRS and CDR2 YFSETQ. The CDR3 here is CASSLDSRNEKLFF. The CDR3 DNA reads as TGCGCCAGCAGCCTGGACAGCCGTAATGAAAAACTGTTTTTT.

A few counts support this clonotype. The rearrangement links TRBV5-1 to TRBJ2-6; no clear D. Germline CDR1 SGHRS, CDR2 YFSETQ. V lost 2 bases to trimming and J lost 3 bases, with 6 bases between them. CDR3 length equals 14 residues. This CDR3 reads CASSFRDGANVLTF. The CDR3 coding sequence is TGCGCCAGCAGCTTTCGCGATGGGGCCAACGTCCTGACTTTC. Full variable domain (rest looked up from reference TRBV5-1 and TRBJ2-6): KAGVTQTPRYLIKTRGQQVTLSCSPISGHRSVSWYQQTPGQGLQFLFEYFSETQRNKGNFPGRFSGRQFSNSRSEMNVSTLELGDSALYLCASSFRDGANVLTFGAGSRLTVL.

This rearrangement joins TRBV29-1 to TRBJ2-7, with TRBD1 identical over 8 bases. This CDR3 region has 13 residues. Trimming took 1 base from V and 5 from J; bases not matched to a gene: 4. CDR1 is SQVTM and CDR2 is ANQGSEA in the germline V gene. CDR3 nucleotides: TGCAGCGTTGAAGGCAGGGGGCTTCACGAGCAGTACTTC. Its translation: CSVEGRGLHEQYF.

This chain links TRBV7-2 with TRBJ2-3; 7 nucleotides agree with TRBD2. After removal of 5 bases from V and 0 bases from J, the junction contained 5 bases not matched to a gene. Germline lookup yields CDR1 SGHTA and CDR2 FQGNSA. This CDR3 region has 15 residues. The CDR3 loop reads CASSKGRVSTDTQYF. The CDR3 nucleotides read TGTGCCAGCAGCAAAGGGAGGGTTAGCACAGATACGCAGTATTTT.

There are many counts of this clonotype. This rearrangement joins TRBV20-1 to TRBJ2-3; D is possibly TRBD2 (6 bases). The V gene lost 3 bases and the J gene lost 1 base, with 14 bases spanning the gap. The CDR3 sequence is 15 residues long. Germline V gives CDR1 DFQATT, CDR2 SNEGSKA (reference sequence). The CDR3 is CSASFGSRGTDTQYF. Here the CDR3 DNA reads TGCAGTGCTAGTTTCGGGAGCAGGGGCACAGATACGCAGTATTTT.

Notes on this clonotype: A much larger clonotype is one base distant, so this may be a read error. The rearrangement joins TRBV6-5 to TRBJ1-2, with D hard to call. CDR3 length: 16 residues. Germline CDR1 and CDR2: MNHEY and SVGAGI. V was trimmed by 5 bases and J by 4 bases, leaving 20 bases between them. CDR3 amino acids: CASSPVTETLSYGYTF. The CDR3 DNA is TGTGCCAGCAGTCCTGTAACCGAGACCCTTTCCTATGGCTACACCTTC.

The V call is TRBV6-1, the J call TRBJ2-7, with TRBD2 identical over 7 bases. TRBJ2-5 explains the end of the DNA better; the J call may be wrong. The V gene's germline CDR1 is MNHNS and CDR2 SASEGT. CDR3 length: 14 amino acids. The CDR3 reads CASSGLALGETQYF. In DNA form, the CDR3 reads TGTGCCAGCAGTGGACTAGCTCTAGGAGAGACCCAGTACTTC.

The V gene is TRBV9, the J gene TRBJ2-1; tentative D call: TRBD2 (6 bases). This CDR3 region has 14 residues. With 0 bases removed from V and 4 bases from J, the gap between germline ends came to 8 bases. CDR1 and CDR2 from the germline V gene are SGDLS and YYNGEE. The CDR3 DNA reads as TGTGCCAGCAGCGTAGCGGGGGATTACAATGAGCAGTTCTTC. This encodes CASSVAGDYNEQFF.

The chain couples TRBV5-4 to TRBJ2-3; D possibly matches TRBD1 or TRBD2 (5 bases each). V lost 3 bases and J lost 1, with 9 bases in between. The CDR3 has 14 amino acids. Per germline, CDR1 SGHNT and CDR2 YYREEE (reference sequence). In DNA, the CDR3 is TGTGCCAGCAGCTACCGAGGGGGCACAGATACGCAGTATTTT. It specifies CASSYRGGTDTQYF.

The genes are TRBV20-1 and TRBJ2-7; 8 positions agree with TRBD2. This CDR3 region has 12 residues. Germline values: CDR1 DFQATT, CDR2 SNEGSKA (reference sequence). V lost 6 bases to trimming and J lost 5 bases; unmatched junction nucleotides: 6. Here the CDR3 reads CSAPRGGNEQYF. CDR3 DNA sequence: TGCAGTGCCCCCCGGGGGGGGAACGAGCAGTACTTC.

The chain is built from TRBV19 and TRBJ2-7; possibly TRBD1 for D (5 bases). CDR1 and CDR2 (germline): LNHDA, SQIVND (reference sequence). Trimming left V 7 bases short and J 7 bases short, with 23 bases between. The CDR3 spans 15 residues. DNA of the CDR3: TGTGCCAGTACCCAGGGCTCCCTCACCTACAATGAGCAGTACTTC. Its translation: CASTQGSLTYNEQYF.

This clonotype has at least ten counts. CDR3 sequence (DNA): TGTGCCAGCAGCCCTAATCCAGCGTCCCAGCAGTTCTTC. It yields the protein CASSPNPASQQFF. The rearrangement uses TRBV7-2 and TRBJ2-1; D unresolved. This CDR3 contains 13 residues. The V end lost 5 bases, the J end lost 11 bases, and 16 bases lay between the germline ends. Germline V CDR1 and CDR2: SGHTA, FQGNSA.

V gene TRBV3-1 combines with J gene TRBJ1-1; D gene ambiguous. The V gene's germline CDR1 is LGHDT and CDR2 YNNKEL (reference sequence). V lost 1 base and J lost 1, with 10 bases in between. The CDR3 is made up of 15 amino acids. In DNA form, the CDR3 reads TGTGCCAGCAGCCAAGTCGGCCGGGCGAACACTGAAGCTTTCTTT. Encoded protein: CASSQVGRANTEAFF.

This clonotype showed up just once. The V call is TRBV9, the J call TRBJ2-6; the match to TRBD2 covers 10 bases. Trimming cost V 0 bases and J 0 bases; bases outside gene matches: 3. The CDR3 spans 18 residues. Germline values: CDR1 SGDLS, CDR2 YYNGEE. Here the CDR3 reads CASSVATSGASGANVLTF. CDR3 DNA sequence: TGTGCCAGCAGCGTAGCTACTAGCGGGGCCTCTGGGGCCAACGTCCTGACTTTC.

This clonotype showed up just a few times. V usage is TRBV4-3 and J usage is TRBJ2-1; D not certain. Germline V CDR1 and CDR2: LGHNA, YSLEER. With 1 base removed from V and 6 bases from J, the gap between germline ends came to 10 bases. CDR3 size: 14 residues. The CDR3 nucleotides read TGCGCCAGCAGCCAAGTACGACCGGGCAATGAGCAGTTCTTC. This sequence encodes CASSQVRPGNEQFF.

J is TRBJ2-7 and V is TRBV6-1, with D perhaps matching TRBD1 (6 bases). V lost 8 bases to trimming and J lost 3 bases, with 14 bases between them. The CDR3 is 13 amino acids. In germline, CDR1 is MNHNS, CDR2 SASEGT. The CDR3 DNA reads TGTGCCAGCGGCGACAGGTCTTTCTACGAGCAGTACTTC. This gives the protein CASGDRSFYEQYF.

As DNA, the CDR3 is TGTGCCAGCAGCATAATAGCGGTGGGGAAACGGGATACGCAGTATTTT. Protein product: CASSIIAVGKRDTQYF. The chain joins TRBV13 to TRBJ2-3, with a weak D call TRBD2 (6 bases). Germline CDR1 PRHDT, CDR2 FYEKMQ (reference sequence). This CDR3 has 16 amino acids. V was shortened by 5 bases and J by 6 bases, with 21 bases between the two germline ends.

This clonotype was seen only a few times. The V and J genes are TRBV6-1 and TRBJ1-2, with D possibly TRBD1 on 6 matching bases. The CDR3 has 15 residues. The germline V and J ends were trimmed by 4 bases and 2 bases, with 14 bases remaining between them. Germline CDR1 reads MNHNS; CDR2 reads SASEGT. The CDR3 reads CASSVMDRQNYGYTF. The CDR3 coding sequence is TGTGCCAGCAGTGTAATGGACAGACAGAACTATGGCTACACCTTC.

The genes are TRBV28 and TRBJ2-7; 7 positions match TRBD1. Germline V lookup: CDR1 MDHEN, CDR2 SYDVKM. This CDR3 comprises 15 residues. The trim removed 6 bases at V and 3 bases at J, leaving 11 bases unmatched. In DNA, the CDR3 is TGTGCCAGCAGCCAAATCACAGGGGCGAACTACGAGCAGTACTTC. Protein sequence: CASSQITGANYEQYF. The full variable domain, in which reference TRBV28 and TRBJ2-7 provide the parts outside the CDR3, is DVKVTQSSRYLVKRTGEKVFLECVQDMDHENMFWYRQDPGLGLRLIYFSYDVKMKEKGDIPEGYSVSREKKERFSLILESASTNQTSMYLCASSQITGANYEQYFGPGTRLTVT.

This clonotype was recorded once. The chain links TRBV5-1 to TRBJ2-5; no clear D gene. The V end lost 5 bases, the J end lost 1 base, and 15 bases lay between the germline ends. Germline CDR1 and CDR2: SGHRS and YFSETQ. The CDR3 covers 15 residues. CDR3 in DNA: TGCGCCAGCAGATTTGGTGCCCAGCTCCAAGAGACCCAGTACTTC. Translation: CASRFGAQLQETQYF.

This clonotype was observed a handful of times. The V and J genes are TRBV12-3 or TRBV12-4 and TRBJ2-1; the D gene could be TRBD1 or TRBD2 (5 bases each). V shed 2 bases and J shed 5 bases, with 10 bases lying between them. This CDR3 spans 14 amino acids. The CDR3 sequence: CASSLRQGDNEQFF. The CDR3 region has the DNA TGTGCCAGCAGTTTAAGGCAGGGAGACAATGAGCAGTTCTTC.

This sequence joins TRBV20-1 and TRBJ2-5; D is unresolved. Germline CDR1 is DFQATT and CDR2 is SNEGSKA (reference sequence). With 3 bases removed from V and 2 bases from J, the gap between germline ends came to 7 bases. The CDR3 extends over 12 amino acids. Here the CDR3 reads CSASSVQETQYF. The CDR3 DNA reads as TGCAGTGCTAGCAGCGTACAAGAGACCCAGTACTTC.

This clonotype was seen just once. J is TRBJ2-1 and V is TRBV4-1; 8 bases match TRBD2. The germline CDR1 and CDR2 sequences are MGHRA and YSYEKL. Trimming took 4 bases from V and 4 from J; bases not matched to a gene: 9. The CDR3 has 16 residues. CDR3 loop: CASSPFRGGEYNEQFF. The CDR3 DNA reads as TGCGCCAGCAGCCCGTTCCGGGGGGGCGAATACAATGAGCAGTTCTTC.